The rows below give T cell receptor beta chains drawn from one sample of a study of identical twins. TCRdb independently ran MiXCR on the 5' RACE reads; one entry per CDR3 protein. The sample contains some 560,000 distinct CDR3 sequences, roughly 9.9% of which appear only once. The same data also went into a second study, on yellow fever vaccine responses in identical twins.

The material sequenced was PBMCs. Receptors originate from a woman aged 18-30 years in good health. Both conserved end residues are trimmed from each CDR3. The order of the fields is V gene, J gene, clone size, CDR3 protein. Clone size appears in some rows only: once, few, many, or a class for an expanded clone.

>TRBV7-3|TRBJ2-3|few
ASSLDRGWGTQY
>TRBV10-3|TRBJ2-1|-
AIRPSGGLYNEQF
>TRBV6-2/TRBV6-3|TRBJ2-7|-
ASSPGLANEQY
>TRBV14|TRBJ2-5|-
ASSQVGGQIQETQY
>TRBV11-3|TRBJ1-1|-
ASSRQRNTEAF
>TRBV24-1|TRBJ2-2|many
ATSDLLAGESGELF
>TRBV12-3/TRBV12-4|TRBJ2-2|few
ASSSNTAGITGELF
>TRBV20-1|TRBJ2-3|-
SAPPSVADTQY
>TRBV27|TRBJ1-1|-
ASSRDRGGNTEAF
>TRBV10-3|TRBJ2-1|many
AISESLGRGGPSEQF
>TRBV7-2|TRBJ2-1|-
ASSPGIGQGNNEQF
>TRBV5-1|TRBJ1-1|many
ASSLAREVTEAF
>TRBV4-3|TRBJ2-7|few
ASSQAGFGTVYEQY
>TRBV7-6|TRBJ2-5|-
ASSLSPRPQETQY
>TRBV4-2|TRBJ2-7|-
ASSQDGTGGYEQY
>TRBV5-5|TRBJ2-3|many
ASSSPYTDTQY
>TRBV12-3/TRBV12-4|TRBJ1-2|many
ASSWGQGIQGYT
>TRBV14|TRBJ1-4|few
ASSQVSRTNEKLF
>TRBV27|TRBJ2-7|few
ASSPLGGLAGEQY
>TRBV27|TRBJ2-5|many
ASSYGTFSQETQY
>TRBV12-3/TRBV12-4|TRBJ2-7|many
ASSLVNEQY
>TRBV7-9|TRBJ2-3|few
ASSPGDRGTTDTQY
>TRBV15|TRBJ2-7|-
ATNQAGGPHEQY
>TRBV5-1|TRBJ2-1|-
ASMVTSHEQF
>TRBV9|TRBJ2-7|many
ASSVLDNSYEQY
>TRBV14|TRBJ1-6|-
ASSQDGRQYNSPLH
>TRBV12-3/TRBV12-4|TRBJ1-5|-
ASSTETQGSGNQPQH
>TRBV28|TRBJ2-3|few
ASSLPIAGASTDTQY
>TRBV27|TRBJ2-5|few
ASSLSGLNGETQY
>TRBV20-1|TRBJ2-2|-
SARDLVPAGELF
>TRBV5-1|TRBJ2-7|few
ASSLLWDRGIQYYEQY
>TRBV7-2|TRBJ2-3|-
ASTPGVTGWDTQY
>TRBV27|TRBJ2-5|-
ASSSVGGAETQY
>TRBV6-5|TRBJ2-1|many
ASSYSHPGSGTHNEQF
>TRBV28|TRBJ2-7|few
ASRGTGGKYEQY
>TRBV20-1|TRBJ1-5|few
SARERNQPQH
>TRBV29-1|TRBJ2-5|-
SVEGGFEETQY
>TRBV5-1|TRBJ2-1|-
ASSYLAGWSYNEQF
>TRBV7-8|TRBJ2-3|-
ASRDRKMGTQY
>TRBV2|TRBJ2-1|many
ASSDLGDEQF
>TRBV5-5|TRBJ2-7|many
ASSSQGISYEQY
>TRBV19|TRBJ2-5|-
ASSIAARGETQY
>TRBV12-3/TRBV12-4|TRBJ2-7|many
ASSFRPSGIYEQY
>TRBV12-3/TRBV12-4|TRBJ2-1|-
ASSPMSGSSYNEQF
>TRBV15|TRBJ2-3|-
ATSRNRDRGTDTQY
>TRBV20-1|TRBJ1-6|many
SAAQRDFRFSYNSPLH
>TRBV18|TRBJ2-3|many
ASSQTSGGTDTQY
>TRBV6-1|TRBJ1-1|-
ASRWDRNTEAF
>TRBV9|TRBJ2-2|many
ASSHSRDERGGITGELF
>TRBV12-3/TRBV12-4|TRBJ2-3|many
ASSSSKRAVDTQY
>TRBV3-1|TRBJ2-2|-
ASSHWGSTGELF
>TRBV10-3|TRBJ2-1|few
AISQTGLKGHNEQF
>TRBV12-3/TRBV12-4|TRBJ1-5|many
ASSMGTGVQPQH
>TRBV4-3|TRBJ2-1|many
ASSQERLAYNEQF
>TRBV20-1|TRBJ2-2|few
SARAGGYDTGELF
>TRBV7-9|TRBJ2-3|few
ASSLDSGGQY